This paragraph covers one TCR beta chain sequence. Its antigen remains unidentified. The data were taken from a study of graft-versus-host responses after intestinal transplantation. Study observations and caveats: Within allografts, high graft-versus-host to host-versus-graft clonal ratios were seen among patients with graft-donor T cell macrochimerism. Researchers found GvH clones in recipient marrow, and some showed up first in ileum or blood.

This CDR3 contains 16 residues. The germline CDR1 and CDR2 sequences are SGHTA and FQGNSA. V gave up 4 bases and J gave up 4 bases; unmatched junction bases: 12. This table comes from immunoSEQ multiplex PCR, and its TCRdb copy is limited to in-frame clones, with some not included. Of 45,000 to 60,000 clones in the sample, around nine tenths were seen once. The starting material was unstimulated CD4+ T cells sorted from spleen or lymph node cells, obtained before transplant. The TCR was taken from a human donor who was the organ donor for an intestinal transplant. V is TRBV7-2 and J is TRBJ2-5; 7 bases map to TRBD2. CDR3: CASSSGAGRAGETQYF. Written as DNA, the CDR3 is TGTGCCAGCAGCTCCGGGGCGGGGAGGGCCGGAGAGACCCAGTACTTC.